This T cell receptor (beta chain) was profiled in a study of shared clonotypes between healthy human individuals. This CDR3 spans 14 amino acids. V was clipped by 1 base and J by 2 bases, with 8 bases between them. Germline assignment: CDR1 LNHNV and CDR2 YYDKDF (reference sequence). This clone was observed a few times. Method: immunoSEQ multiplex PCR; TCRdb's copy keeps in-frame clones and lacks some. The table includes 80,000 to 100,000 clones, around 68% detected once. This TCR was recovered from a man aged 25 to 40 in good health. Sequencing was performed on memory CD8+ T cells sorted from blood. Subset noted: CD45RO+ cells pooled with CCR7-negative TemRA cells. This chain uses TRBV15 with TRBJ2-5; possible D gene TRBD1, 6 bases. The CDR3 protein is CATSRGQEQETQYF. DNA of the CDR3: TGTGCCACCAGCAGAGGACAGGAGCAAGAGACCCAGTACTTC.